This is a list of T cell receptor beta chains from one sample in a study of T cell responses to AZD1222 COVID-19 vaccine. Assay: immunoSEQ multiplex PCR; the TCRdb copy retains only in-frame clones and omits some. The data hold 140,000 or so clones, with just under 95% observed a single time. The sequenced sample was peripheral blood, obtained on day 0 of AZD1222 vaccination. All receptors derive from an adult in good health. CDR3s include the opening cysteine and the closing phenylalanine or tryptophan. The order of the fields is CDR3 DNA, CDR3 protein, J gene, clone size, D gene, V gene. A D gene is named only where the DNA matches it firmly. Not every row has a clone size; where given, it reads once, few, many or a size class.

TGTGCCAGCAGCTTCGTAGGCCCACAAATAGCTGGAGAAAAACTGTTTTTT CASSFVGPQIAGEKLFF TRBJ1-4 - - TRBV5-4
TGCGCCAGCAGCCTCGAGGGTAGATGGAGCTACACCTTC CASSLEGRWSYTF TRBJ1-2 - - TRBV5-1
TGTGCCAGCAGTTACGCCCGGCGAGCGCGGGAGTACTTC CASSYARRAREYF TRBJ2-7 - - TRBV6-5
TGTGCCAGCAGCTTAGGTATCGAGCAGTACTTC CASSLGIEQYF TRBJ2-7 - - TRBV11-2
TGTGCCAGCAGTTACTCGAACACGGGCCGCGAGCAGTACTTC CASSYSNTGREQYF TRBJ2-7 - - TRBV6-5
TGCAGCGTTGAAGATAGGGGGACCCCGGATGGCTACACCTTC CSVEDRGTPDGYTF TRBJ1-2 - - TRBV29-1
TGCGCCAGCAGCTTGGCCCCGAATGAAAAACTGTTTTTT CASSLAPNEKLFF TRBJ1-4 - - TRBV5-1
TGCGCCAGCAGACCCGGGGGAGCCAGGGCAGATACGCAGTATTTT CASRPGGARADTQYF TRBJ2-3 few - TRBV10-2
TGTGCCAGCAGCGAGAGGACAGGGGCGAACACAGATACGCAGTATTTT CASSERTGANTDTQYF TRBJ2-3 - TRBD1 TRBV9
TGTGCCAGCGGAAAACAGGGGGCAATTTCACCCCTCCACTTT CASGKQGAISPLHF TRBJ1-6 - TRBD1 TRBV7-2
TGCAGTGCTAGTAGGGCACAAGAGACCCAGTACTTC CSASRAQETQYF TRBJ2-5 - - TRBV20-1
TGTGCCAGTATGCGACACGCGGGGACCCATGGCTACACCTTC CASMRHAGTHGYTF TRBJ1-2 - - TRBV19
TGTGCCAGCTTTAATCGGGGAAGCTCCTACGAGCAGTACTTC CASFNRGSSYEQYF TRBJ2-7 - - TRBV6-5
TGTGCCACCAGTGATTCGGGTGGAGGTCACTACAATGAGCAGTTCTTC CATSDSGGGHYNEQFF TRBJ2-1 - - TRBV24-1
TGTGCCAGCAGCTTAGGGACTAGAATGGGTGAGCAGTTCTTC CASSLGTRMGEQFF TRBJ2-1 - TRBD2 TRBV5-4
TGCGCCAGCAGCTTGGATTCGGTCACCGGGGAGCTGTTTTTT CASSLDSVTGELFF TRBJ2-2 - - TRBV5-1
TGTGCCAGCTCACCAAAGACTACGGGACAGGGGATCTACGAGCAGTACTTC CASSPKTTGQGIYEQYF TRBJ2-7 - TRBD1 TRBV18
TGTGCCAGCAGCCAAGAAGCAGGGGCGGGCTATGGCTACACCTTC CASSQEAGAGYGYTF TRBJ1-2 - - TRBV3-1/TRBV3-2
TGTGCCAGCAGCCCCCCGGCGGACGGGGGGGAGCTGTTTTTT CASSPPADGGELFF TRBJ2-2 - - TRBV11-1
TGTGCCAGCAGTGACTCGGGTGCCGGGGAGCTGTTTTTT CASSDSGAGELFF TRBJ2-2 - - TRBV6-4
TGTGCCACCAGCGAACTAGCGGGAGGGAACAATGAGCAGTTCTTC CATSELAGGNNEQFF TRBJ2-1 - TRBD2 TRBV24-1
TGCGCCAGCAGCCTGACTAGCGGGAGTTTAAATGAGCAGTTCTTC CASSLTSGSLNEQFF TRBJ2-1 - TRBD2 TRBV5-1
TGTGCCAGCAGCTTAGACCTACGCGGATACTACACCTTC CASSLDLRGYYTF TRBJ1-2 - - TRBV7-9
TGTGCCAGCAGCTTGGGTCGGGGGACTAGCACAGATACGCAGTATTTT CASSLGRGTSTDTQYF TRBJ2-3 few - TRBV7-2
TGTGCCAGCAGAGGGGAACTTGAGTCACCCCTCCACTTT CASRGELESPLHF TRBJ1-6 - - TRBV2
TGCGCCAGCAGCCAAGATGTCCCGGGACAGCCACCTAACTATGGCTACACCTTC CASSQDVPGQPPNYGYTF TRBJ1-2 - TRBD1 TRBV4-1
TGTGCCAGCACCCGTGGGACAGGGTACGGTGGGGAAAAACTGTTTTTT CASTRGTGYGGEKLFF TRBJ1-4 once TRBD1 TRBV28
TGTGCCACCAGTCCGGGACAGGGGGTTTCCGAGACCCAGTACTTC CATSPGQGVSETQYF TRBJ2-5 - TRBD1 TRBV24-1
TGTGCCAGCAGCAAAGCTCCGACAGGGCCGAACACTGAAGCTTTCTTT CASSKAPTGPNTEAFF TRBJ1-1 - - TRBV21-1
TGTGCCAGCAGTGAAGCCCCCAAACGTTCCTACGAGCAGTACTTC CASSEAPKRSYEQYF TRBJ2-7 - - TRBV2
TGTGCCATCAAGAACGCCCCGGATGAGCAGTTCTTC CAIKNAPDEQFF TRBJ2-1 - - TRBV10-3
TGCGCCAGCAGCTTGGGGCTACCCAATGAGCAGTTCTTC CASSLGLPNEQFF TRBJ2-1 - - TRBV5-1
TGTGCCAGCAGCTCATTCCGGAGGACTGAAGCTTTCTTT CASSSFRRTEAFF TRBJ1-1 - - TRBV11-2
TGCGCCAGCAGCCAAACCGGGGAGCTGTTTTTT CASSQTGELFF TRBJ2-2 - - TRBV4-1
TGTGCCAGCAGCAAGGAATCGCGTTACAATGAGCAGTTCTTC CASSKESRYNEQFF TRBJ2-1 - - TRBV5-4
TGTGCCAGTAGTATCGGGCAGACGAACACTGAAGCTTTCTTT CASSIGQTNTEAFF TRBJ1-1 - - TRBV19
TGCAGCTCTGCAGCAGGGACAGGGGAAGAGACCCAGTACTTC CSSAAGTGEETQYF TRBJ2-5 - TRBD1 TRBV29-1
TGTGCCAGCAGCGTAGAGGGCGGGAGGGCCCTCGAGCAGTTCTTC CASSVEGGRALEQFF TRBJ2-1 - TRBD2 TRBV9
TGTGCCAGCAGCTTAATACACGAGCAGTACTTC CASSLIHEQYF TRBJ2-7 many - TRBV11-2
TGTGCCAGCAGCCCCGAGGGTATCCGGGGGCCAGAAGGGCTGTGGAAGCCCCAGCATTTT CASSPEGIRGPEGLWKPQHF TRBJ1-5 - - TRBV27
TGTGCCAGCAGCCCGGGACAGGGAAATGGCTACACCTTC CASSPGQGNGYTF TRBJ1-2 - TRBD1 TRBV5-4
TGTGCCAGCAGCTTAACTAAACTTTACACCGGGGAGCTGTTTTTT CASSLTKLYTGELFF TRBJ2-2 - - TRBV7-3
TGTGCCAGCAATCGACCAGGCGAGCAGTACTTC CASNRPGEQYF TRBJ2-7 - - TRBV2
TGTGCCAGCAGCTTAGCAGGGGGGGCAGGAGGCTACACCTTC CASSLAGGAGGYTF TRBJ1-2 - - TRBV7-9
TGTGCCAGCAGGCGGACAGGCAACTACGAGCAGTACTTC CASRRTGNYEQYF TRBJ2-7 - TRBD1 TRBV3-1/TRBV3-2
TGTGCCAGCAGCCAAGAGAATGAGGTGGATGAGCAGTTCTTC CASSQENEVDEQFF TRBJ2-1 - - TRBV3-1/TRBV3-2
TGTGCCAGCACCGACAGGGGGAAAGGAACTGAAGCTTTCTTT CASTDRGKGTEAFF TRBJ1-1 - TRBD1 TRBV6-5
TGTGCCAGCACCACACAGGGGGCGGGTGAAAAACTGTTTTTT CASTTQGAGEKLFF TRBJ1-4 - TRBD1 TRBV7-9
TGTGCCAGCAGTTCTCGACTAGCGGAGGGCTACGAGCAGTACTTC CASSSRLAEGYEQYF TRBJ2-7 - TRBD2 TRBV28
TGCGCCAGCAGCTTGGTAGGCAGGACCTACGAGCAGTACTTC CASSLVGRTYEQYF TRBJ2-7 - - TRBV5-1
TGTGCCAGCAGCTCCCAGGGGGCTGAAGCTTTCTTT CASSSQGAEAFF TRBJ1-1 - TRBD1 TRBV7-9
TGTGCCAGCAGCGAAGGGACTAGCGGCTCCTACGAGCAGTACTTC CASSEGTSGSYEQYF TRBJ2-7 once TRBD2 TRBV11-3
TGTGCCAGCAGCTTATCGGGCCAAGAGACCCAGTACTTC CASSLSGQETQYF TRBJ2-5 - - TRBV11-2